These 19 T cell receptor beta chains share one sample of origin, sequenced in a study of T cell responses to AZD1222 COVID-19 vaccine. Using immunoSEQ multiplex PCR, the repertoire was profiled, and TCRdb retains in-frame clones only, with some absent. The repertoire holds around 130,000 clones, 70% to 90% seen once, with about 6% in the top ten. This specimen consisted of peripheral blood, obtained 28 days after the second AZD1222 dose. The receptors were gathered from an adult who received the AZD1222 COVID-19 vaccine.

This clone has only one observation. This chain connects TRBV7-2 to TRBJ2-7; D perhaps matches TRBD1 (5 bases). V lost 6 bases and J lost 2, with 14 bases in between. The CDR3 length is 14 residues. The germline gives CDR1 SGHTA, CDR2 FQGNSA. As DNA, the CDR3 is TGTGCCAGCAGGATTCAGAAGGGGACCTACGAGCAGTACTTC. Translated: CASRIQKGTYEQYF. Combining the CDR3 with reference TRBV7-2 and TRBJ2-7 gives the whole variable domain GAGVSQSPSNKVTEKGKDVELRCDPISGHTALYWYRQSLGQGLEFLIYFQGNSAPDKSGLPSDRFSAERTGGSVSTLTIQRTQQEDSAVYLCASRIQKGTYEQYFGPGTRLTVT.

The chain is built from TRBV5-6 and TRBJ1-6, with TRBD1 matching 7 bases. The CDR3 runs 15 residues. V lost 4 bases, J lost 9 bases, and 10 bases stayed unmatched. Germline assignment: CDR1 SGHDT and CDR2 YYEEEE. The CDR3 DNA reads TGTGCCAGCAGCCACCGACAGGGAACCGGTTCACCCCTCCACTTT. It encodes CASSHRQGTGSPLHF.

This clone was counted a single time. The chain carries TRBV30 and TRBJ2-7; 8 nucleotides agree with TRBD1. The CDR3 totals 14 residues. Germline V gene sequence: CDR1 GTSNPN, CDR2 SVGIG (reference sequence). The J segment lost 0 bases and the V segment lost 5 bases, leaving 6 bases of the junction unmatched. CDR3: CAWGYRGSSYEQYF. DNA for the CDR3: TGTGCCTGGGGGTACAGGGGGAGCTCCTACGAGCAGTACTTC.

V is TRBV3-1 (or the pseudogene TRBV3-2) and J is TRBJ1-4, with D maybe TRBD1 (5 bases). With 4 bases removed from V and 11 bases from J, the gap between germline ends came to 26 bases. Germline loops: CDR1 LGHDT, CDR2 YNNKEL (reference sequence). The CDR3 spans 17 residues. In DNA form, the CDR3 reads TGTGCCAGCAGCCTCAACCCGGCGGGGGTTAGTATCGGGAAACTGTTTTTT. Amino acids: CASSLNPAGVSIGKLFF.

V and J are TRBV11-3 and TRBJ1-1; no firm D call. The CDR3 extends over 14 amino acids. In germline, CDR1 is SGHNT, CDR2 YENEEA. The V end lost 1 base, the J end lost 4 bases, and 10 bases lay between the germline ends. The CDR3 sequence is CASSLAAGSTEAFF. CDR3 in DNA: TGTGCCAGCAGCTTAGCGGCGGGAAGCACTGAAGCTTTCTTT.

The V and J genes are TRBV15 and TRBJ2-3; 14 bases line up with TRBD2. This CDR3 spans 20 amino acids. V lost 8 bases to trimming and J lost 4 bases; unmatched junction nucleotides: 20. CDR1 and CDR2 from the germline V gene are LNHNV and YYDKDF (reference sequence). The CDR3 is CATQPSGTSGSWGNSDTQYF. The CDR3 DNA sequence: TGTGCCACCCAACCCTCCGGGACTAGCGGGAGCTGGGGTAACTCAGATACGCAGTATTTT.

V and J are TRBV19 and TRBJ1-5; no definite D call. Germline V gives CDR1 LNHDA, CDR2 SQIVND (reference sequence). V was pared by 3 bases and J by 6 bases, with 9 bases between. The CDR3 is 13 amino acids. The CDR3 sequence: CASSMEGGQPQHF. CDR3 nucleotides: TGTGCCAGTAGTATGGAGGGCGGTCAGCCCCAGCATTTT.

This sequence joins TRBV7-9 and TRBJ1-4, with D tentatively TRBD1 (6 bases). The CDR3 has 13 residues. Germline V lookup: CDR1 SEHNR, CDR2 FQNEAQ (reference sequence). With 5 bases removed from V and 5 bases from J, the gap between germline ends came to 9 bases. This chain's CDR3 is CASSQGQNEKLFF. CDR3 DNA sequence: TGTGCCAGCAGCCAGGGACAAAATGAAAAACTGTTTTTT.

The chain is built from TRBV3-1 (or the pseudogene TRBV3-2) and TRBJ1-1, with a tentative D call TRBD1 (5 bases). The CDR3 contains 15 residues. Germline V gene lookup returns CDR1 LGHDT and CDR2 YNNKEL (reference sequence). V shed 4 bases and J shed 3 bases, with 15 bases lying between them. The CDR3 loop reads CASSPGTGGDTEAFF. The DNA of the CDR3 is TGTGCCAGCAGCCCCGGGACGGGGGGGGACACTGAAGCTTTCTTT.

The CDR3 loop is CSVEGQGAGTEAFF. Here the CDR3 DNA reads TGCAGCGTTGAAGGGCAGGGGGCTGGAACTGAAGCTTTCTTT. The rearrangement joins TRBV29-1 to TRBJ1-1; 8 bases are shared with TRBD1. CDR1 and CDR2 (germline): SQVTM, ANQGSEA. The V segment lost 1 base and the J segment 5 bases; nucleotides outside the gene matches: 6. The CDR3 runs 14 residues.

V gene TRBV19 combines with J gene TRBJ1-1; possibly TRBD1 for D (5 bases). Trimming stripped 7 bases from V and 3 bases from J, with 15 bases between. The CDR3 sequence is 14 residues long. CDR1 is LNHDA, CDR2 SQIVND, per germline (reference sequence). The CDR3, as DNA: TGTGCCAGTATCCTGGGGCCCAGGGACACTGAAGCTTTCTTT. This translates into CASILGPRDTEAFF.

This clone was found once. This chain uses TRBV7-9 with TRBJ1-1; D might be TRBD1 (5 bases). The CDR3 contains 16 residues. CDR1 is SEHNR, CDR2 FQNEAQ, per germline (reference sequence). V lost 5 bases and J 0 bases, leaving 16 bases between the germline ends. In DNA form, the CDR3 reads TGTGCCAGCAGCAAGGGACTCCTGCAAATGAACACTGAAGCTTTCTTT. This translates into CASSKGLLQMNTEAFF.

The chain uses TRBV13 and TRBJ2-3, with TRBD2 matching 15 bases. V was pared by 5 bases and J by 3 bases, with 6 bases of the junction left unmatched. Germline-derived CDR1 and CDR2 are PRHDT and FYEKMQ (reference sequence). This CDR3 comprises 17 residues. Here the CDR3 DNA reads TGTGCCAGCAGCCCTGGACTAGCGGGAGGGAGGACAGATACGCAGTATTTT. Its protein is CASSPGLAGGRTDTQYF.

This sequence joins TRBV19 and TRBJ2-7; possibly TRBD1 for D (5 bases). CDR3 size: 15 residues. Trimming left V 1 base short and J 3 bases short, with 13 bases between. Per germline, CDR1 LNHDA and CDR2 SQIVND (reference sequence). CDR3 bases: TGTGCCAGTAGTATAGCCCAGGACATTATCTACGAGCAGTACTTC. Translating it yields CASSIAQDIIYEQYF.

This clone was observed once. The genes are TRBV7-9 and TRBJ1-1; 10 bases line up with TRBD1. V lost 5 bases and J lost 5; bases outside the gene matches: 8. The CDR3 covers 15 residues. Germline V gene sequence: CDR1 SEHNR, CDR2 FQNEAQ (reference sequence). CDR3 loop: CASSLGQGGWTEAFF. CDR3 coding DNA: TGTGCCAGCAGCCTAGGACAGGGGGGATGGACTGAAGCTTTCTTT.

The chain has TRBV6-2 or TRBV6-3 and TRBJ1-5, with D maybe TRBD1 (6 bases). The germline V gene has CDR1 MNHEY and CDR2 SVGEGT. The CDR3 sequence is 15 residues long. Trimming removed 4 bases at V and 2 bases at J, with 12 bases between. The CDR3 bases are TGTGCCAGCAGTTCACAGGGAGGGGGCAATCAGCCCCAGCATTTT. Protein sequence: CASSSQGGGNQPQHF.

This chain connects TRBV7-9 to TRBJ2-5, with 10 bases that match TRBD2. The V and J ends lost 7 bases and 9 bases, in that order; junction bases with no gene match: 8. CDR1 and CDR2 (germline): SEHNR, FQNEAQ (reference sequence). The CDR3 contains 13 residues. The CDR3 region has the DNA TGTGCCAGCATGCTAGCGGGAGAGGGGGCCCAGTACTTC. Its translation: CASMLAGEGAQYF.

The chain recombines TRBV2 with TRBJ2-7; D is uncertain. CDR1 is SNHLY, CDR2 FYNNEI, per germline. The CDR3 is 13 amino acids. With 8 bases removed from V and 0 bases from J, the gap between germline ends came to 11 bases. CDR3 region: CASETESSYEQYF. The CDR3 DNA follows: TGTGCCAGCGAGACTGAAAGCTCCTACGAGCAGTACTTC. The complete variable domain, with remaining parts taken from reference TRBV2 and TRBJ2-7, reads EPEVTQTPSHQVTQMGQEVILRCVPISNHLYFYWYRQILGQKVEFLVSFYNNEISEKSEIFDDQFSVERPDGSNFTLKIRSTKLEDSAMYFCASETESSYEQYFGPGTRLTVT.

The chain employs TRBV10-3 and TRBJ2-1; 8 nucleotides match TRBD1. V was clipped by 6 bases and J by 7 bases; unmatched bases: 11. CDR1 is ENHRY and CDR2 is SYGVKD in the germline V gene. This CDR3 has 15 amino acids. CDR3 in amino acids: CAIRTGTGTINEQFF. The CDR3 DNA sequence: TGTGCCATCAGAACCGGGACAGGAACTATTAATGAGCAGTTCTTC.